A selection of T cell receptor beta chains follows, all from one sample in a study of blood T cell repertoires in COVID-19. Profiling relied on immunoSEQ multiplex PCR, and the TCRdb table lists in-frame clones only, not all of them. The sample includes some 45,000 clones, roughly 82% of them seen just once. The sample consisted of peripheral blood. These TCRs come from a human donor in a cohort sampled during active COVID-19. Both conserved end residues are part of each CDR3. A D gene is named only where the DNA matches it firmly. The size entry is marked missing in some rows and otherwise reads once, few, many or a size class.

v_gene,j_gene,d_gene,abundance,CDR3nt,CDR3aa
TRBV28,TRBJ2-3,-,-,TGTGCCAGCGTAGGAGGACTTAGCACAGATACGCAGTATTTT,CASVGGLSTDTQYF
TRBV11-3,TRBJ2-1,TRBD1,-,TGTGCCAGCAGCTTAGGGACAGGGATCTACAATGAGCAGTTCTTC,CASSLGTGIYNEQFF
TRBV28,TRBJ2-1,TRBD2,-,TGTGCCAGCTGGCTAGCGGGTAAAGAGCAGTTCTTC,CASWLAGKEQFF
TRBV2,TRBJ1-3,-,-,TGTGCCAGCAGTGATCTAGGAAACACCATATATTTT,CASSDLGNTIYF
TRBV7-8,TRBJ2-5,-,-,TGTGCCAGCAGCTTCGAGGACAGTCGAGAGACCCAGTACTTC,CASSFEDSRETQYF
TRBV5-6,TRBJ2-7,-,-,TGTGCCAGCAGCTTGTGGCGCCAGGATAAGGGGTTTTCCTACGAGCAGTACTTC,CASSLWRQDKGFSYEQYF
TRBV10-3,TRBJ1-2,-,-,TGTGCCATCAGTGAGTCTACAGGTCTACATGGCTACACCTTC,CAISESTGLHGYTF
TRBV19,TRBJ1-6,TRBD1,-,TGTGCCAGTAGCTCGAAGGGGGCCTCCTATAATTCACCCCTCCACTTT,CASSSKGASYNSPLHF
TRBV11-2,TRBJ2-4,-,-,TGTGCCAGCACCTTTAACTACGCCAAAAACATTCAGTACTTC,CASTFNYAKNIQYF
TRBV3-1/TRBV3-2,TRBJ2-5,TRBD2,-,TGTGCCAGCAGCCAGGCGGGAGTTGGGGAGACCCAGTACTTC,CASSQAGVGETQYF
TRBV9,TRBJ2-1,-,-,TGTGCCAGCAGCGTAGGAAGGGGTCTCTACAATGAGCAGTTCTTC,CASSVGRGLYNEQFF
TRBV6-6,TRBJ1-2,TRBD1,-,TGTGCCAGCAGAGAGACAGGGGGCGTATTATCTGGCTACACCTTC,CASRETGGVLSGYTF
TRBV6-5,TRBJ1-3,-,-,TGTGCCAGCAGACAACAGGGCTCTGGAAACACCATATATTTT,CASRQQGSGNTIYF
TRBV19,TRBJ2-2,-,-,TGTGCCAGTAGTGCTAGCTTCGGCACCGGGGAGCTGTTTTTT,CASSASFGTGELFF
TRBV11-3,TRBJ2-3,-,-,TGTGCCAGCAGCTTATATCGGGCAGATACGCAGTATTTT,CASSLYRADTQYF
TRBV5-1,TRBJ2-3,-,-,TGCGCCAGCAGCTTGTGGCAGGGTAACTCAGATACGCAGTATTTT,CASSLWQGNSDTQYF
TRBV24-1,TRBJ1-1,TRBD1,-,TGTGCCACCAGTGATTCGAACAGGGGGTTCACTGAAGCTTTCTTT,CATSDSNRGFTEAFF
TRBV6-5,TRBJ2-3,TRBD2,-,TGTGCCCGGGAATTAGCGGGAGGGACAGATACGCAGTATTTT,CARELAGGTDTQYF
TRBV9,TRBJ2-2,-,-,TGTGCCAGCAGCGTATCAAGCGAGAACACCGGGGAGCTGTTTTTT,CASSVSSENTGELFF
TRBV5-1,TRBJ2-3,TRBD1,-,TGCGCCAGCAGCACGTCCGGGACAGGGATCACAGATACGCAGTATTTT,CASSTSGTGITDTQYF
TRBV4-1,TRBJ2-1,TRBD2,-,TGCGCCAGCAGCCAAGTTGAGGGAGGGCCTAACAATGAGCAGTTCTTC,CASSQVEGGPNNEQFF
TRBV19,TRBJ1-5,-,-,TGTGCCAGTAGTATATACAGGGACAATCAGCCCCAGCATTTT,CASSIYRDNQPQHF
TRBV28,TRBJ2-7,-,-,TGTGCCAGCAGACCTGGGGGGTCTATGGACGAGCAGTACTTC,CASRPGGSMDEQYF
TRBV30,TRBJ1-2,-,-,TGTGCCTGGGCTAGTTGGAAGGGCTACACCTTC,CAWASWKGYTF
TRBV5-6,TRBJ1-6,-,-,TGTGCCAGCAGCCCCTTTGGTCGCGCACCCCTCCACTTT,CASSPFGRAPLHF
TRBV28,TRBJ1-4,-,-,TGTGCCAGCAGTGTACAGGGTACAACTAATGAAAAACTGTTTTTT,CASSVQGTTNEKLFF
TRBV11-2,TRBJ1-1,-,-,TGTGCCAGCAGTCTTTCCGGGAGTGATGAAGCTTTCTTT,CASSLSGSDEAFF
TRBV10-2,TRBJ2-7,TRBD1,-,TGCGCCAGCAGCCCGACAGGGGGCTCCTACGAGCAGTACTTC,CASSPTGGSYEQYF
TRBV5-4,TRBJ2-1,-,-,TGTGCCAGCAGCTTGAGCGGAGCCTACAATGAGCAGTTCTTC,CASSLSGAYNEQFF
TRBV30,TRBJ1-2,-,-,TGTGCCTGGAGTTTTCCCGAAATCAGGGGCTACACCTTC,CAWSFPEIRGYTF
TRBV7-2,TRBJ2-3,-,-,TGTGCCAGCAGCGTCGGGACTAGCACAGATACGCAGTATTTT,CASSVGTSTDTQYF
TRBV28,TRBJ1-5,-,-,TGTGCCACCACGAGGGGAGGGAGCAATCAGCCCCAGCATTTT,CATTRGGSNQPQHF
TRBV5-1,TRBJ2-7,-,few,TGCGCCAGCAGCTTGGGTCTAGCGAGGGGCGAGCAGTACTTC,CASSLGLARGEQYF
TRBV3-1/TRBV3-2,TRBJ1-1,-,-,TGTGCCAGCAGCTCCCGTCCCGACGGGAGACCTGAAGCTTTCTTT,CASSSRPDGRPEAFF
TRBV19,TRBJ1-5,TRBD1,-,TGTGCCAGTAGTATCTCGCGGCAGGGGGCAAATCAGCCCCAGCATTTT,CASSISRQGANQPQHF
TRBV18,TRBJ1-2,TRBD1,once,TGTGCCAGCTCGCTCGGACAGGGGACAGGCTATGGCTACACCTTC,CASSLGQGTGYGYTF
TRBV29-1,TRBJ2-1,TRBD1,-,TGCAGCGTCTCGGACAGGTATTTGAGAAATGAGCAGTTCTTC,CSVSDRYLRNEQFF
TRBV7-9,TRBJ2-7,TRBD2,-,TGTGCCAGCAGCTCACTCGGGGGGATAAGTAGCGGGAGTTCATACGAGCAGTACTTC,CASSSLGGISSGSSYEQYF
TRBV2,TRBJ2-1,-,-,TGTGCCAGCAGTGAATTGGTTAGTCACAATGAGCAGTTCTTC,CASSELVSHNEQFF
TRBV2,TRBJ2-1,-,few,TGTGCCAGCAGGAGTCCGGGGGCCTACAATGAGCAGTTCTTC,CASRSPGAYNEQFF
TRBV19,TRBJ1-5,-,-,TGTGCCAGTAGTCGACAGGACAATCAGCCCCAGCATTTT,CASSRQDNQPQHF
TRBV19,TRBJ1-1,TRBD1,-,TGTGCCAGTAGTATCGAAGACAGGGGGACTGAAGCTTTCTTT,CASSIEDRGTEAFF
TRBV7-2,TRBJ2-1,-,-,TGTGCCAGCAGCTTCCCTAGCGAGTACAATGAGCAGTTCTTC,CASSFPSEYNEQFF
TRBV7-3,TRBJ2-3,-,-,TGTGCCAGCAGCTTAAATAGCGGAACAGATACGCAGTATTTT,CASSLNSGTDTQYF
TRBV6-5,TRBJ1-3,-,-,TGTGCCAGCAGTTCTACAGTCTCTGGAAACACCATATATTTT,CASSSTVSGNTIYF
TRBV18,TRBJ2-2,TRBD2,few,TGTGCCAGCTCACCAACCTACGGGAGGGACACCGGGGAGCTGTTTTTT,CASSPTYGRDTGELFF